This T cell receptor beta chain was captured in a study of T cells in Graves' hyperthyroidism and ophthalmopathy. About the research overall: Peripheral blood draws took place at initial diagnosis, ahead of any treatment.

CDR1 and CDR2 (germline): MDHEN, SYDVKM. The CDR3 loop spans 14 amino acids. Trimming took 4 bases from V and 3 from J, leaving 10 bases between them. Ten or more counts support this clonotype. Its antigen is not known. Template material for amplifying TCR beta CDR3 regions consisted of RNA transcripts. The TCR CDR3 first-round RT-PCR relied on the HTBI primer set. TCRdb used MiXCR to reprocess the multiplex PCR reads, holding one entry per CDR3 protein. The sample holds about 180,000 distinct CDR3 sequences, 9.4% seen once. General study findings and limits: Appearing also in blood were most of the thyroid clonotypes expanded above 0.001.

The material sequenced was blood. The chain has TRBV28 and TRBJ2-1; D is unclear. This sequence was found in a woman in her late teens or twenties with Graves' hyperthyroidism that later progressed to Graves' ophthalmopathy. In nucleotides, the CDR3 is TGTGCCAGCAGTTCCCGCAGAGGCTACAATGAGCAGTTCTTC. As protein: CASSSRRGYNEQFF.